The 5 T cell receptor beta chains below all came from one sample that was sequenced in a study of vaccination and CD4 T cells after COVID-19. With the Oncomine TCR Beta short-read assay, DNA from cultured CD4+ T cells was sequenced. TCRdb passed the PCR reads through MiXCR, listing each CDR3 protein once. The repertoire holds 20,000 to 25,000 distinct CDR3 sequences, with approximately 67% as singletons. Noted treatment: approximately 9-day PBMC culture with coronavirus spike peptide pools or control peptides (ViraFEST assay). Their target antigens are unknown. The sequenced sample was CD4+ T cells from blood, cultured in vitro, obtained before SARS-CoV-2 vaccination. The source is a human donor who received a COVID-19 vaccine.

The chain carries TRBV12-3 or TRBV12-4 and TRBJ2-5, with D possibly TRBD1 on 6 matching bases. The V and J ends lost 5 bases and 3 bases respectively, with 13 bases between them. This CDR3 is built from 14 residues. The CDR3 spells CASSPGQFKETQYF. The CDR3, as DNA: TGTGCCAGCAGTCCAGGACAGTTCAAAGAGACCCAGTACTTC.

This sequence joins TRBV2 and TRBJ1-2; 8 bases agree with TRBD1. This CDR3 spans 13 amino acids. Germline values: CDR1 SNHLY, CDR2 FYNNEI. V dropped 7 bases and J dropped 2; count of bases not matched to a gene: 3. The CDR3 is CASTGQGNYGYTF. CDR3 in DNA: TGTGCCAGCACAGGACAGGGAAACTATGGCTACACCTTC.

The V and J genes are TRBV6-1 and TRBJ2-7, with D maybe TRBD1 (7 bases). Germline assignment: CDR1 MNHNS and CDR2 SASEGT. CDR3 length: 16 amino acids. V gave up 5 bases and J gave up 0 bases, with 17 bases separating them. CDR3 bases: TGTGCCAGCAGTCCCCGACACAGGGGACTCTCCTACGAGCAGTACTTC. Protein product: CASSPRHRGLSYEQYF.

This sequence joins TRBV6-1 and TRBJ1-5, with D possibly being TRBD1 (6 bases). Germline lookup yields CDR1 MNHNS and CDR2 SASEGT. The CDR3 consists of 15 residues. The V gene lost 3 bases and the J gene lost 1 base, with 10 bases spanning the gap. The CDR3 reads CASSDLGQSNQPQHF. Written as DNA, the CDR3 is TGTGCCAGCAGTGACCTTGGACAGAGCAATCAGCCCCAGCATTTT.

The sample holds a few counts of this clonotype. J is TRBJ1-1 and V is TRBV19; 12 positions agree with TRBD1. CDR3 length: 13 residues. CDR1 and CDR2 from the germline V gene are LNHDA and SQIVND (reference sequence). J lost 11 bases, V lost 6 bases, and 7 bases had no gene match. CDR3: CASRSGTGGPAFF. The CDR3 DNA reads TGTGCCAGTAGGTCCGGGACAGGGGGCCCGGCTTTCTTT.